This T cell receptor (beta chain) was captured in a study of CD8+ T cells in alopecia areata. About the study: Affected scalp percentage set treated patients' severity scores.

The treatment was: oral pan-JAK inhibitor, 5-10 mg twice daily. The sequencing template was cDNA reverse transcribed from extracted RNA. Repertoires were generated with immunoSEQ multiplex PCR, while TCRdb's copy carries only in-frame clones and drops some. The sample holds 80,000 to 95,000 clones, around 40% seen once. In regard to this clone: As yet, its antigen is unknown.

V gave up 9 bases and J gave up 0 bases, with 12 bases separating them. Germline CDR1 MNHEY, CDR2 SVGAGI. CDR3 length: 13 residues. Study-level points and caveats: Sequencing of scalp samples also captures resident alphabeta T cells of normal skin.

The sample was CD8+ T cells sorted from blood, taken at week 24, from a patient treated with tofacitinib. This sequence joins TRBV6-5 and TRBJ2-7; D perhaps matches TRBD1 (5 bases). This TCR was sampled from a human donor with alopecia areata. In DNA form, the CDR3 reads TGTGCCAGTTGGGGCTCGAGCTCCTACGAGCAGTACTTC. Translating it yields CASWGSSSYEQYF.